The 3 T cell receptor beta chains below all came from one sample that was sequenced in a study of T cell clusters in autoimmune cytopenias. TRB rearrangements were amplified by touch-down multiplex PCR with mixed TRB-A/B primers. TCRdb reprocessed the multiplex PCR reads, keeping one entry per CDR3 protein, no DNA. The sample includes about 2,200 distinct CDR3 sequences. Approximately 36,000 genome equivalents of blood DNA were amplified for TRB. The sample was peripheral blood. The source of these receptors is a human donor with an autoimmune cytopenia or autoimmune hepatitis (not recorded which).

By frequency, this clonotype registers medium-sized. The chain is built from TRBV6-5 and TRBJ1-6; TCRdb gives TRBD1 as the D gene, but with no DNA this cannot be confirmed. The CDR3 is 17 residues long. CDR1 is MNHEY and CDR2 is SVGAGI in the germline V gene. The CDR3 loop is CASSYSGSRATNSPLHF.

Its frequency marks this clonotype as medium-sized. V gene TRBV6-5 combines with J gene TRBJ2-3; TCRdb names TRBD2, which stays unverified in the absence of DNA. CDR1 and CDR2 (germline): MNHEY, SVGAGI. The CDR3 extends over 16 amino acids. The CDR3 region is CASSYPPGTSGYTQYF.

V usage is TRBV6-4 and J usage is TRBJ2-3; TCRdb's D gene call, TRBD2, goes unchecked for lack of DNA. Per the germline V gene, CDR1 is MRHNA and CDR2 is SNTAGT. The CDR3 contains 14 residues. The CDR3 reads CASSSGLVLSTQYF.